A single sample is the source of the 5 T cell receptor beta chains below, sequenced in a study of T cell changes during pregnancy in multiple sclerosis. Sequencing used immunoSEQ multiplex PCR; TCRdb keeps in-frame clones, though not all of them. This sample has tens of thousands of clones, with roughly 90% found just once. The specimen was CD4+ T cells from peripheral blood mononuclear cells, collected after pregnancy. These receptors were taken from a female donor in good health, enrolled as a control in a pregnancy study.

The chain is built from TRBV5-4 and TRBJ1-4, with 7 bases identical to TRBD1. V was pared by 4 bases and J by 5 bases, with 8 bases of the junction left unmatched. The CDR3 is 15 residues long. Germline V gives CDR1 SGHNT, CDR2 YYREEE (reference sequence). In DNA form, the CDR3 reads TGTGCCAGCAGCCCACGGACAGGAGGGAATGAAAAACTGTTTTTT. It translates to CASSPRTGGNEKLFF.

This sequence joins TRBV10-2 and TRBJ1-1; TRBD1 might be the D (5 bases). The CDR3 is made up of 14 amino acids. From germline, CDR1 is WSHSY and CDR2 SAAADI. V was trimmed by 3 bases and J by 11 bases, leaving 19 bases between them. The CDR3 DNA reads TGCGCCAGCAGTGAATCCTCAGAAACCCAGGGCGCTTTCTTT. As protein: CASSESSETQGAFF.

This clone was seen just once. The rearrangement uses TRBV7-2 and TRBJ1-5; 9 nucleotides align to TRBD1. The germline gives CDR1 SGHTA, CDR2 FQGNSA. After removal of 1 base from V and 5 bases from J, the junction contained 6 bases not matched to a gene. The CDR3 length is 16 residues. The CDR3 spells CASSLEIRTGDQPQHF. The CDR3, as DNA: TGTGCCAGCAGCTTAGAAATAAGGACAGGGGATCAGCCCCAGCATTTT.

The chain uses TRBV7-9 and TRBJ1-3, with 9 positions matching TRBD1. The CDR3 has 18 amino acids. V shed 2 bases and J 4 bases; nucleotides not matched to a gene: 12. CDR1 SEHNR and CDR2 FQNEAQ come from the germline V gene (reference sequence). The DNA of the CDR3 is TGTGCCAGCAGCTTATCTCTTTCGGGACAGGGCTCCGGAAACACCATATATTTT. As protein: CASSLSLSGQGSGNTIYF.

This chain links TRBV5-1 with TRBJ1-2; 8 positions agree with TRBD1. Germline assignment: CDR1 SGHRS and CDR2 YFSETQ. The CDR3 has 14 amino acids. V was clipped by 4 bases and J by 4 bases; unmatched bases: 6. CDR3 region: CASSVDRGAYGYTF. The CDR3 bases are TGCGCCAGCAGCGTCGACAGGGGCGCCTATGGCTACACCTTC.